The 5 T cell receptor beta chains presented below share a single source sample, sequenced in a study of shared clonotypes between healthy human individuals. Some clones are missing from TCRdb's copy, which holds only in-frame ones; the method was immunoSEQ multiplex PCR. The data contain around 2,000,000 clones, approximately 94% of them singletons. Terminally differentiated effector memory CD45RA+ cells were excluded from the naive CD8 cells, which were CD45RO-negative and positively selected for CCR7. Sequencing input: naive CD8+ T cells sorted from blood. These receptors were obtained from a young man in good health.

The chain links TRBV27 to TRBJ2-1, with D perhaps matching TRBD1 (5 bases). This CDR3 is 13 amino acids long. With 7 bases removed from V and 6 bases from J, the gap between germline ends came to 13 bases. CDR1 and CDR2 (germline): MNHEY, SMNVEV (reference sequence). CDR3 DNA: TGTGCCAGCAAAATAGGGGCTAGCAATGAGCAGTTCTTC. Translating it yields CASKIGASNEQFF.

The V gene is TRBV27, the J gene TRBJ1-5; 10 bases line up with TRBD1. In germline, CDR1 is MNHEY, CDR2 SMNVEV (reference sequence). The ends lost 1 base at V and 9 bases at J; junction bases unmatched: 6. The CDR3 has 15 residues. CDR3 nucleotides: TGTGCCAGCAGTTTATTTTGGACAGGGGGTGCGCCCCAGCATTTT. Protein: CASSLFWTGGAPQHF.

The chain uses TRBV27 and TRBJ1-1; maybe TRBD1 (6 bases). Germline CDR1 MNHEY, CDR2 SMNVEV (reference sequence). The CDR3 runs 13 residues. The V end lost 5 bases, the J end lost 6 bases, and 13 bases lay between the germline ends. This chain's CDR3 is CASSPDRLAEAFF. The DNA for the CDR3 is TGTGCCAGCAGTCCAGACAGGCTCGCTGAAGCTTTCTTT.

This chain's CDR3 is CASSAPGDPAYEQYF. The DNA for the CDR3 is TGTGCCAGCAGTGCTCCGGGGGACCCAGCCTACGAGCAGTACTTC. V and J are TRBV2 and TRBJ2-7; the D gene is possibly TRBD2 (6 bases). The CDR3 spans 15 residues. CDR1 and CDR2 (germline): SNHLY, FYNNEI. V lost 4 bases to trimming and J lost 2 bases, with 15 bases between them. The variable domain in full, completed from reference TRBV2 and TRBJ2-7, reads EPEVTQTPSHQVTQMGQEVILRCVPISNHLYFYWYRQILGQKVEFLVSFYNNEISEKSEIFDDQFSVERPDGSNFTLKIRSTKLEDSAMYFCASSAPGDPAYEQYFGPGTRLTVT.

This chain links TRBV5-4 with TRBJ2-5; D not certain. Deletions cut 4 bases from V and 5 bases from J, with 9 bases between. Germline lookup yields CDR1 SGHNT and CDR2 YYREEE (reference sequence). The CDR3 runs to 12 residues. The CDR3 spells CASSGLAETQYF. The CDR3 nucleotides read TGTGCCAGCAGCGGCTTGGCTGAGACCCAGTACTTC.